The 30 T cell receptor beta chains reported below all come from one sample, sequenced in a study of T cell changes during pregnancy in multiple sclerosis (dated by TCRdb to the late 2010s). Library prep was done by the immunoSEQ multiplex PCR assay. The immuneACCESS repertoire file appears here via TCRdb, limited to in-frame rearrangements. These files lack a portion of the clones; in checked studies, under half of the deficit traces to unresolved V genes, and the cause of the others is not known. This sample gives around 92,000 clones in total; 90% to 95% of them show up just once. Clones ranked in the top ten supply 3.5% to 4.5% of the sample. The sample here was peripheral blood, taken in the first trimester of pregnancy. Receptor source: a female donor with multiple sclerosis, enrolled in a pregnancy study.

With regard to this clone: A junction boundary mismatches the germline segment, possibly from a read error. The V and J genes are TRBV6-1 and TRBJ1-4; possibly TRBD1 for D (6 bases). Looked up from germline, CDR1 is MNHNS and CDR2 is SASEGT. The CDR3 runs 14 residues. CDR3 region: CASTEQGLREKLFF. The CDR3 DNA reads as TGTGCCAGCACTGAACAGGGTTTGAGAGAAAAACTGTTTTTT.

The chain couples TRBV13 to TRBJ2-5; 7 positions match TRBD1. The CDR3 runs to 16 residues. Germline trimming cut 4 bases from V and 0 bases from J; bases unmatched to any gene: 8. Germline CDR1 is PRHDT and CDR2 is FYEKMQ (reference sequence). CDR3 sequence: CASSSNNRGNQETQYF. The CDR3 DNA reads as TGTGCCAGCAGCTCCAATAACAGGGGCAACCAAGAGACCCAGTACTTC.

The chain has TRBV27 and TRBJ1-1, with no clear D. Per the germline V gene, CDR1 is MNHEY and CDR2 is SMNVEV (reference sequence). CDR3 length: 15 amino acids. Trimming took 2 bases from V and 0 from J, leaving 10 bases between them. The CDR3 bases are TGTGCCAGCAGTTTACGATCACATCTGAACACTGAAGCTTTCTTT. This gives the protein CASSLRSHLNTEAFF.

The chain links TRBV9 to TRBJ2-5; a weak D match, TRBD2 (5 bases). Germline CDR1 SGDLS, CDR2 YYNGEE. Between the trimmed V and J ends, which lost 4 bases and 2 bases, there was a span of 9 bases. The CDR3 has 13 amino acids. CDR3 nucleotides: TGTGCCAGCAGCACACGGGAACAAGAGACCCAGTACTTC. The encoded protein is CASSTREQETQYF.

This chain links TRBV6-6 with TRBJ2-7; D may be TRBD1 (6 bases). CDR3 size: 15 residues. Deletions cut 6 bases from V and 2 bases from J, with 17 bases between. Germline CDR1 MNHNY, CDR2 SVGAGI (reference sequence). The DNA of the CDR3 is TGTGCCAGCAGACCACAGGGAAAAGGGGCCTACGAGCAGTACTTC. Translation: CASRPQGKGAYEQYF.

The chain combines TRBV19 with TRBJ2-7, with 10 bases matching TRBD2. The CDR3 loop spans 15 amino acids. Trimming at V came to 8 bases and at J to 0 bases, leaving 7 bases not matched to a gene. Germline CDR1 LNHDA, CDR2 SQIVND (reference sequence). CDR3 protein: CASGTSGASSYEQYF. Written as DNA, the CDR3 is TGTGCCAGTGGAACTAGCGGGGCAAGCTCCTACGAGCAGTACTTC. Full variable domain (outside the CDR3, taken from reference TRBV19 and TRBJ2-7): DGGITQSPKYLFRKEGQNVTLSCEQNLNHDAMYWYRQDPGQGLRLIYYSQIVNDFQKGDIAEGYSVSREKKESFPLTVTSAQKNPTAFYLCASGTSGASSYEQYFGPGTRLTVT.

The chain links TRBV9 to TRBJ1-5; TRBD1 matches at 7 bases. V dropped 1 base and J dropped 0; count of bases not matched to a gene: 10. This CDR3 region has 18 residues. Germline V gives CDR1 SGDLS, CDR2 YYNGEE. The CDR3 region has the DNA TGTGCCAGCAGCGTATCCATCCGGGACAGATATAGCAATCAGCCCCAGCATTTT. It translates to CASSVSIRDRYSNQPQHF.

The rearrangement links TRBV10-2 to TRBJ2-7, with 11 nucleotides matching TRBD2. With V trimmed by 7 bases and J by 6 bases, 8 bases remained unmatched. Germline assignment: CDR1 WSHSY and CDR2 SAAADI. The CDR3 has 14 residues. The CDR3 DNA reads TGCGCCAGCACCCCTTCCACTAGCGGGGGCGAGCAGTACTTC. This translates into CASTPSTSGGEQYF.

This clone was observed once. This chain connects TRBV9 to TRBJ2-1; 8 nucleotides match TRBD2. Germline CDR1 SGDLS, CDR2 YYNGEE. This CDR3 spans 17 amino acids. V dropped 3 bases and J dropped 0; count of bases not matched to a gene: 8. Here the CDR3 DNA reads TGTGCCAGCAGCGGCTCCCGCGGGGGGAACTCCTACAATGAGCAGTTCTTC. Encoded protein: CASSGSRGGNSYNEQFF.

The count of this clone is one. The chain has TRBV5-1 and TRBJ2-7; D perhaps matches TRBD2 (6 bases). This CDR3 region has 15 residues. Germline V gene data show CDR1 as SGHRS and CDR2 as YFSETQ. Trimming pared 0 bases from V and 6 bases from J, leaving 16 bases between. CDR3 sequence reads: CASSLAARLVGEQYF. For the CDR3, the DNA is TGCGCCAGCAGCTTGGCCGCAAGACTAGTCGGCGAGCAGTACTTC. Full variable domain (remainder filled in from reference TRBV5-1 and TRBJ2-7): KAGVTQTPRYLIKTRGQQVTLSCSPISGHRSVSWYQQTPGQGLQFLFEYFSETQRNKGNFPGRFSGRQFSNSRSEMNVSTLELGDSALYLCASSLAARLVGEQYFGPGTRLTVT.

The CDR3 here is CASSPQLLAGVGETQYF. The CDR3 DNA follows: TGCGCCAGCAGCCCGCAATTACTAGCGGGGGTGGGAGAGACCCAGTACTTC. V usage is TRBV5-1 and J usage is TRBJ2-5, with TRBD2 matching over 11 bases. From germline, CDR1 is SGHRS and CDR2 YFSETQ. The CDR3 runs 17 residues. J was trimmed by 4 bases and V by 4 bases; bases with no gene match: 12.

J is TRBJ1-5 and V is TRBV15, with D perhaps matching TRBD1 (6 bases). CDR3 length: 15 amino acids. The V gene's germline CDR1 is LNHNV and CDR2 YYDKDF (reference sequence). V dropped 2 bases and J dropped 3 bases, with 11 bases sitting between them. CDR3 DNA sequence: TGTGCCACCAGCAGACTAACAGGGTTCAATCAGCCCCAGCATTTT. This translates into CATSRLTGFNQPQHF.

V and J are TRBV5-1 and TRBJ1-2; TRBD1 aligns across 10 bases. Trimming cost V 4 bases and J 2 bases; bases outside gene matches: 5. This CDR3 is built from 15 residues. Per germline, CDR1 SGHRS and CDR2 YFSETQ. CDR3 protein: CASSTRQGANYGYTF. DNA of the CDR3: TGCGCCAGCAGCACCAGACAGGGGGCCAACTATGGCTACACCTTC.

The chain is built from TRBV19 and TRBJ1-4, with TRBD1 matching 7 bases. V dropped 3 bases and J dropped 8; count of bases not matched to a gene: 9. Germline V gene data show CDR1 as LNHDA and CDR2 as SQIVND (reference sequence). The CDR3 has 15 amino acids. The CDR3 reads CASSISTGAREKLFF. DNA of the CDR3: TGTGCCAGTAGTATCTCTACAGGGGCGCGGGAAAAACTGTTTTTT.

V gene TRBV7-6 combines with J gene TRBJ2-3; 10 bases fit TRBD2. The CDR3 has 16 amino acids. V was pared by 4 bases and J by 4 bases, with 8 bases of the junction left unmatched. Germline V CDR1 and CDR2: SGHVS, FNYEAQ. CDR3 amino acids: CASSSESGGAPDTQYF. CDR3 DNA: TGTGCCAGCAGCTCCGAGAGCGGGGGGGCCCCAGATACGCAGTATTTT.

This chain connects TRBV30 to TRBJ1-6; unclear D gene. V shed 3 bases and J shed 0 bases, with 9 bases lying between them. The germline V gene encodes CDR1 GTSNPN and CDR2 SVGIG (reference sequence). The CDR3 is 15 residues long. The CDR3 region has the DNA TGTGCCTGGAGGGCCCCAGGCTCCTATAATTCACCCCTCCACTTT. Amino acid sequence: CAWRAPGSYNSPLHF.

This clone was picked up one time. This rearrangement joins TRBV5-8 to TRBJ1-5; 9 bases agree with TRBD1. With V trimmed by 5 bases and J by 5 bases, 8 bases remained unmatched. Germline lookup yields CDR1 SGHTS and CDR2 YDEGEE. The CDR3 covers 15 residues. CDR3 coding DNA: TGTGCCAGCAGGTTCGGGACAGGGTGGGATCAGCCCCAGCATTTT. The encoded protein is CASRFGTGWDQPQHF.

The chain links TRBV7-3 to TRBJ2-2, with 8 positions matching TRBD1. This CDR3 is 15 amino acids long. Germline CDR1 SGHTA, CDR2 FQGTGA. Germline trimming cut 4 bases from V and 2 bases from J; bases unmatched to any gene: 3. CDR3 nucleotide sequence: TGTGCCAGCAGCTATGGACAGGGCAACACCGGGGAGCTGTTTTTT. It codes for CASSYGQGNTGELFF.

Here the CDR3 reads CASSTWTPYTEAFF. The CDR3 bases are TGTGCCAGCAGCACGTGGACACCGTACACTGAAGCTTTCTTT. The rearrangement uses TRBV7-9 and TRBJ1-1; tentatively, D is TRBD1 (5 bases). This CDR3 is built from 14 residues. The germline V and J ends were trimmed by 5 bases and 3 bases, with 13 bases remaining between them. Germline V lookup: CDR1 SEHNR, CDR2 FQNEAQ (reference sequence).

V and J are TRBV2 and TRBJ2-1, with D unclear. The CDR3 consists of 10 residues. V was trimmed by 6 bases and J by 14 bases, leaving 11 bases between them. CDR1 and CDR2 from the germline V gene are SNHLY and FYNNEI. The CDR3 bases are TGTGCCAGCAGGCCGGGTGCTGAGTTCTTC. Its protein product is CASRPGAEFF.

This chain connects TRBV9 to TRBJ2-2, with D possibly being TRBD1 (6 bases). The germline CDR1 and CDR2 sequences are SGDLS and YYNGEE. The CDR3 is made up of 14 amino acids. Trimming took 4 bases from V and 7 from J, leaving 14 bases between them. The chain's CDR3 is CASSQAWGLGELFF. The DNA of the CDR3 is TGTGCCAGCAGCCAAGCCTGGGGGCTCGGGGAGCTGTTTTTT.

The rearrangement links TRBV7-3 to TRBJ2-7; 7 nucleotides line up with TRBD2. Germline trimming cut 2 bases from V and 0 bases from J; bases unmatched to any gene: 4. CDR3 length equals 15 residues. Germline loops: CDR1 SGHTA, CDR2 FQGTGA. Here the CDR3 DNA reads TGTGCCAGCAGCTTAGTAGCGGGTGACTCCTACGAGCAGTACTTC. Amino acids: CASSLVAGDSYEQYF.

CDR3 amino acids: CASGRGGLNEQFF. CDR3 bases: TGTGCCAGCGGGCGAGGGGGCCTCAATGAGCAGTTCTTC. J is TRBJ2-1 and V is TRBV7-3; TRBD1 matches 7 bases. The germline gives CDR1 SGHTA, CDR2 FQGTGA. V was pared by 8 bases and J by 6 bases, with 7 bases of the junction left unmatched. The CDR3 extends over 13 amino acids. The entire variable domain, with the rest obtained from reference TRBV7-3 and TRBJ2-1, is as follows: GAGVSQTPSNKVTEKGKYVELRCDPISGHTALYWYRQSLGQGPEFLIYFQGTGAADDSGLPNDRFFAVRPEGSVSTLKIQRTERGDSAVYLCASGRGGLNEQFFGPGTRLTVL.

This chain links TRBV5-8 with TRBJ2-3; D not resolved. The CDR3 runs to 11 residues. The V and J ends lost 4 bases and 4 bases respectively, with 4 bases between them. Germline-derived CDR1 and CDR2 are SGHTS and YDEGEE. Here the CDR3 reads CASSSSDTQYF. CDR3 coding DNA: TGTGCCAGCAGCAGCTCAGATACGCAGTATTTT.

V is TRBV6-5 and J is TRBJ2-3, with 8 bases fitting TRBD2. Unmatched junction bases numbered 5, after V lost 5 bases and J lost 4 bases. The length of the CDR3 is 14 residues. CDR1 MNHEY and CDR2 SVGAGI come from the germline V gene. This CDR3 reads CASSPGLVPDTQYF. The DNA of the CDR3 is TGTGCCAGCAGTCCGGGACTAGTGCCAGATACGCAGTATTTT.

J is TRBJ2-3 and V is TRBV10-3, with a weak D call TRBD2 (6 bases). Germline CDR1 and CDR2: ENHRY and SYGVKD. The CDR3 spans 15 residues. V was clipped by 11 bases and J by 3 bases, with 21 bases between them. The CDR3 DNA is TGTGCCTGTCGGGGGACGCGTTCGGTAACAGATACGCAGTATTTT. This translates into CACRGTRSVTDTQYF.

The chain couples TRBV15 to TRBJ2-1, with 8 positions matching TRBD2. CDR1 LNHNV and CDR2 YYDKDF come from the germline V gene (reference sequence). J lost 0 bases, V lost 3 bases, and 4 bases had no gene match. The CDR3 contains 16 residues. This chain's CDR3 is CATSSDGGASYNEQFF. The CDR3 DNA reads TGTGCCACCAGCAGTGACGGGGGGGCCTCCTACAATGAGCAGTTCTTC.

This chain uses TRBV19 with TRBJ1-5; D ambiguous. Germline-derived CDR1 and CDR2 are LNHDA and SQIVND (reference sequence). V lost 2 bases to trimming and J lost 2 bases, with 10 bases between them. This CDR3 contains 15 residues. The DNA for the CDR3 is TGTGCCAGTAGTATACTCGGGGAAGGCAATCAGCCCCAGCATTTT. Protein sequence: CASSILGEGNQPQHF.

J is TRBJ2-2 and V is TRBV4-1, with D tentatively TRBD1 (7 bases). The V and J ends lost 3 bases and 4 bases respectively, with 12 bases between them. Germline-derived CDR1 and CDR2 are MGHRA and YSYEKL. This CDR3 has 15 amino acids. The chain's CDR3 is CASSHSQGGTGELFF. CDR3 sequence (DNA): TGCGCCAGCAGCCACTCTCAGGGGGGCACCGGGGAGCTGTTTTTT.

This sequence joins TRBV5-5 and TRBJ1-2; no firm D call. The CDR3 sequence is 13 residues long. The germline V and J ends were trimmed by 1 base and 8 bases, with 12 bases remaining between them. The germline CDR1 and CDR2 sequences are SGHKS and YYEKEE (reference sequence). CDR3 DNA sequence: TGTGCCAGCAGCTTGTCGAGGAGCGGAGGCTACACCTTC. Amino acid sequence: CASSLSRSGGYTF.